This T cell receptor beta chain emerged from a study of technical replicates of blood from a handful of donors. Repertoires were generated with immunoSEQ multiplex PCR, while TCRdb's copy carries only in-frame clones and drops some. The sample consists of tens of thousands of clones, approximately 97% of them appearing once. Trimming took 3 bases from V and 9 from J; bases not matched to a gene: 6. The CDR3 is 15 amino acids. Germline CDR1 reads SGHTA; CDR2 reads FQGNSA. Sample: T cells isolated from PBMCs. This clonotype was obtained from a human donor in good health. J is TRBJ1-3 and V is TRBV7-2; 12 bases map to TRBD1. The CDR3 sequence: CASSFAGTGGVTIYF. CDR3 nucleotides: TGTGCCAGCAGCTTCGCCGGGACAGGGGGCGTCACCATATATTTT.